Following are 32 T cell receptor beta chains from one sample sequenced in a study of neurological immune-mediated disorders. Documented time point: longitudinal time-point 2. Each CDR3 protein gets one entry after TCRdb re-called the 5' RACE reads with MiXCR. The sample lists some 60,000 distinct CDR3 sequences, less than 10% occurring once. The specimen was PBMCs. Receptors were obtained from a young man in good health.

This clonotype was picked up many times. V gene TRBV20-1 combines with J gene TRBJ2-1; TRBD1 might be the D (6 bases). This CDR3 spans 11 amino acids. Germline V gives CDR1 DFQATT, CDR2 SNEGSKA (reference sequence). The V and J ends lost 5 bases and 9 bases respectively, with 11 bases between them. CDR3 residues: CSARQATEQFF. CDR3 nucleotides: TGCAGTGCTCGACAGGCCACTGAGCAGTTCTTC.

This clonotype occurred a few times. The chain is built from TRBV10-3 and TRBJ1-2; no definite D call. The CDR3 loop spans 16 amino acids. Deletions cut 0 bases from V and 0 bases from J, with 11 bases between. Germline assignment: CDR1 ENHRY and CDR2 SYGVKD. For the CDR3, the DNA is TGTGCCATCAGTGAGTCGAATGGGCCAGCTAACTATGGCTACACCTTC. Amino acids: CAISESNGPANYGYTF.

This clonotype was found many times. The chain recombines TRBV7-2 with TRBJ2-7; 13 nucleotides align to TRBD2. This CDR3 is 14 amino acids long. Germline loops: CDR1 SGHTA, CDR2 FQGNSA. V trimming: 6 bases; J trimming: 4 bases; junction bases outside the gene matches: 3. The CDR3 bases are TGTGCCAGCAGTCGGACTAGCGGGAGTTACGAGCAGTACTTC. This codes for CASSRTSGSYEQYF.

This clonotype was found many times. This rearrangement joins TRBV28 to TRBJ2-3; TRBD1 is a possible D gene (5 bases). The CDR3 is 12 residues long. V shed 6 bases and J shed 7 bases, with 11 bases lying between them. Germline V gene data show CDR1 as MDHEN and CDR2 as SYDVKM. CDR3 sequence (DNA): TGTGCCAGCAGGGGGCTTTTGCATACGCAGTATTTT. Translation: CASRGLLHTQYF. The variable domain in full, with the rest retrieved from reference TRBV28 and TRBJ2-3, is DVKVTQSSRYLVKRTGEKVFLECVQDMDHENMFWYRQDPGLGLRLIYFSYDVKMKEKGDIPEGYSVSREKKERFSLILESASTNQTSMYLCASRGLLHTQYFGPGTRLTVL.

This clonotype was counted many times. In nucleotides, the CDR3 is TGTGCCAGCAGTGAGACTAGTCCTACCTACAATGAGCAGTTCTTC. This encodes CASSETSPTYNEQFF. This chain links TRBV28 with TRBJ2-1; TRBD2 might be the D (6 bases). With 5 bases removed from V and 2 bases from J, the gap between germline ends came to 13 bases. The V gene's germline CDR1 is MDHEN and CDR2 SYDVKM. CDR3 size: 15 residues. Supplemented by reference TRBV28 and TRBJ2-1, the full variable domain reads DVKVTQSSRYLVKRTGEKVFLECVQDMDHENMFWYRQDPGLGLRLIYFSYDVKMKEKGDIPEGYSVSREKKERFSLILESASTNQTSMYLCASSETSPTYNEQFFGPGTRLTVL.

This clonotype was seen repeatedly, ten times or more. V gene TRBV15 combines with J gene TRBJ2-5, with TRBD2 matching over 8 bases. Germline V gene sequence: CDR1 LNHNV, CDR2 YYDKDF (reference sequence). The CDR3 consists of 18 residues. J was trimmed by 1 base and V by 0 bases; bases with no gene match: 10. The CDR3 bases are TGTGCCACCAGCAGAGATCTCTCCAGCGGGAGTCTCCAAGAGACCCAGTACTTC. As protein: CATSRDLSSGSLQETQYF. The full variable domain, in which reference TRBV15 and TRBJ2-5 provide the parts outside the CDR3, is DAMVIQNPRYQVTQFGKPVTLSCSQTLNHNVMYWYQQKSSQAPKLLFHYYDKDFNNEADTPDNFQSRRPNTSFCFLDIRSPGLGDTAMYLCATSRDLSSGSLQETQYFGPGTRLLVL.

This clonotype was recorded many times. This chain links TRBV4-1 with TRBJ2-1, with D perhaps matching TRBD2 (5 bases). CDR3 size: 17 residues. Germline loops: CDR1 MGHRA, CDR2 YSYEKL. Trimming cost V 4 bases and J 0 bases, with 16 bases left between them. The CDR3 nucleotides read TGCGCCAGCAGCCCAGAGGTAGCGCCTCCCTCCTACAATGAGCAGTTCTTC. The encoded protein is CASSPEVAPPSYNEQFF.

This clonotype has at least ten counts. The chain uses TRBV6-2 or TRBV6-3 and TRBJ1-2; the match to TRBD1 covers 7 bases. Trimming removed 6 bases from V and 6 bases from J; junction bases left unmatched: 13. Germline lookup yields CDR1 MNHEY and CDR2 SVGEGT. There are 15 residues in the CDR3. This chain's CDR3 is CASRTDRVEGNGYTF. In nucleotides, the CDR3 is TGTGCCAGCAGAACTGACAGGGTAGAAGGAAATGGCTACACCTTC.

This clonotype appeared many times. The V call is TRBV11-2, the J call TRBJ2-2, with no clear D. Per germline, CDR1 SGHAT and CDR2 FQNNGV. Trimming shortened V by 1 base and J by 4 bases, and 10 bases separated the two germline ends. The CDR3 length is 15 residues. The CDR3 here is CASSLVGRGTGELFF. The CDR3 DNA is TGTGCCAGCAGCTTAGTGGGAAGAGGCACCGGGGAGCTGTTTTTT.

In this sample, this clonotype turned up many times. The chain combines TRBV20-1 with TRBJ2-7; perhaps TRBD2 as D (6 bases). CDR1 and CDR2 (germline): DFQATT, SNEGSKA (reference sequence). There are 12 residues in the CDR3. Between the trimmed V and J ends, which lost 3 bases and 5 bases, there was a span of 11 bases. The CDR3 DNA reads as TGCAGTGCTAGCCCCGGAGGGCACGAGCAGTACTTC. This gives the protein CSASPGGHEQYF.

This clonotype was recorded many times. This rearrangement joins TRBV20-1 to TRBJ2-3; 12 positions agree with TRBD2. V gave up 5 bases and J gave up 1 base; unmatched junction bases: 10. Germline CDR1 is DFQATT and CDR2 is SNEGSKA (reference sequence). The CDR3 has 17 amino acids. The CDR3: CSALGGTSGRGTDTQYF. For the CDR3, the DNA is TGCAGTGCTCTTGGGGGGACTAGCGGGCGAGGCACAGATACGCAGTATTTT.

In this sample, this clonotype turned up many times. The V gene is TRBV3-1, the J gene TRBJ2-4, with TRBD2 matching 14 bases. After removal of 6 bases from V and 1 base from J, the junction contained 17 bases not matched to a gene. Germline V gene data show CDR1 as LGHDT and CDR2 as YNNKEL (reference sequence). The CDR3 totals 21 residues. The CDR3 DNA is TGTGCCAGCAGTCCCCGCCTGACTAGCGGGAGGGGATTGATGGCCAAAAACATTCAGTACTTC. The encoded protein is CASSPRLTSGRGLMAKNIQYF.

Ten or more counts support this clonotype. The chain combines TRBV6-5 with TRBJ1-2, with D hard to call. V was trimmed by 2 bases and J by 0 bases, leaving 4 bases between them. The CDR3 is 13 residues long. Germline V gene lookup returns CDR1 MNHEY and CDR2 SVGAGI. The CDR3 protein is CASSYQANYGYTF. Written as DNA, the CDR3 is TGTGCCAGCAGTTACCAAGCTAACTATGGCTACACCTTC.

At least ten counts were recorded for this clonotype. DNA for the CDR3: TGCAGTGCTAGAGGGCAATTATTAGCCAAAAACATTCAGTACTTC. Translating it yields CSARGQLLAKNIQYF. J is TRBJ2-4 and V is TRBV20-1; D is unclear. Germline CDR1 and CDR2: DFQATT and SNEGSKA (reference sequence). The CDR3 length is 15 residues. V was pared by 1 base and J by 0 bases, with 10 bases between.

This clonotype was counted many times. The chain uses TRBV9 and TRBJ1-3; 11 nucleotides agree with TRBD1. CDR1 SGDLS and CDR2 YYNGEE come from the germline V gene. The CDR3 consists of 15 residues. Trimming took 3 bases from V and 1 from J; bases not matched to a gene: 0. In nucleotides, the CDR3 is TGTGCCAGCAGCGGGGACAGGGGGTCTGGAAACACCATATATTTT. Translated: CASSGDRGSGNTIYF.

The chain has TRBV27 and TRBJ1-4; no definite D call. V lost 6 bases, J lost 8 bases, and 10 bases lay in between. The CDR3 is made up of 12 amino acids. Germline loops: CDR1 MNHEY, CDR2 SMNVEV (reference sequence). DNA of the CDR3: TGTGCCAGCAGAGGTATGGAGGAAAAACTGTTTTTT. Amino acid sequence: CASRGMEEKLFF.

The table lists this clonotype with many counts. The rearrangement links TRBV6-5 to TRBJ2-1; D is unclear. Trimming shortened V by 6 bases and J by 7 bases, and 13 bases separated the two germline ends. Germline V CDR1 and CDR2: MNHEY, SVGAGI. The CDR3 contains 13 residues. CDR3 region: CASSPPSGNEQFF. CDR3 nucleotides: TGTGCCAGCAGCCCGCCGTCCGGGAATGAGCAGTTCTTC.

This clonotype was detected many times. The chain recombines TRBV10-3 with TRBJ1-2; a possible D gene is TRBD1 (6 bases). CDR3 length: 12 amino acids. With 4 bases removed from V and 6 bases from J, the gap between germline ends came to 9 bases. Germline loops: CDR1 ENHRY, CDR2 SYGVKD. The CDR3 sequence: CAISAHRDGYTF. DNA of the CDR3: TGTGCCATCAGTGCGCACAGGGATGGCTACACCTTC.

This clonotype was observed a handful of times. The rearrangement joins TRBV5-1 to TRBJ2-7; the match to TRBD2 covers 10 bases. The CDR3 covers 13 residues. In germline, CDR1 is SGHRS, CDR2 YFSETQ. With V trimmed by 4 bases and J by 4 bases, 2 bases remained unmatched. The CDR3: CASSPAGGYEQYF. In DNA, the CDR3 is TGCGCCAGCAGCCCAGCGGGGGGGTACGAGCAGTACTTC.

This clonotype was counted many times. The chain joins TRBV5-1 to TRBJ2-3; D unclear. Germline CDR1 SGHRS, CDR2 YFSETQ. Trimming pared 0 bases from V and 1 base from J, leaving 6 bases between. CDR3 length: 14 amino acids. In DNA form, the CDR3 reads TGCGCCAGCAGCTTGGCCCCTGGCACAGATACGCAGTATTTT. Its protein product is CASSLAPGTDTQYF.

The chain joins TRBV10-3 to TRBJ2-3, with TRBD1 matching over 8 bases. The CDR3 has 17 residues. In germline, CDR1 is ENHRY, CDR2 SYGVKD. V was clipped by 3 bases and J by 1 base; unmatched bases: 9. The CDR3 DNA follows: TGTGCCATCAGTGACGGGGGTGTGGACAGGGGCACAGATACGCAGTATTTT. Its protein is CAISDGGVDRGTDTQYF.

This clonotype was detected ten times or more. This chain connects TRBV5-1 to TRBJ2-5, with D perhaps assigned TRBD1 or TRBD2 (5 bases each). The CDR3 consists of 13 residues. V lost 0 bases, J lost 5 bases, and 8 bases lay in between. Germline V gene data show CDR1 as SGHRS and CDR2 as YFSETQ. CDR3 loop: CASSLGGVETQYF. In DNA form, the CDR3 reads TGCGCCAGCAGCTTGGGAGGGGTCGAGACCCAGTACTTC. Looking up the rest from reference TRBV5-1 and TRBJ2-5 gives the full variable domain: KAGVTQTPRYLIKTRGQQVTLSCSPISGHRSVSWYQQTPGQGLQFLFEYFSETQRNKGNFPGRFSGRQFSNSRSEMNVSTLELGDSALYLCASSLGGVETQYFGPGTRLLVL.

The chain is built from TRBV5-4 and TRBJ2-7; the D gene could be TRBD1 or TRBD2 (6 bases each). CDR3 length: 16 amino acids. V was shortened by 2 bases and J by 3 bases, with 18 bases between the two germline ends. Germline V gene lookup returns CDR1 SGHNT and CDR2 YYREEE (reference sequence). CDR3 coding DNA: TGTGCCAGCAGCTTTGGCGGGGACAAATCTATCTACGAGCAGTACTTC. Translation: CASSFGGDKSIYEQYF. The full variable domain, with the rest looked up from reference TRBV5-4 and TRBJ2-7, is ETGVTQSPTHLIKTRGQQVTLRCSSQSGHNTVSWYQQALGQGPQFIFQYYREEENGRGNFPPRFSGLQFPNYSSELNVNALELDDSALYLCASSFGGDKSIYEQYFGPGTRLTVT.

The CDR3 nucleotides are TGTGCCAGTAGAGTAGCGGGAGTGTTGGGAGAGCAGTACTTC. It yields the protein CASRVAGVLGEQYF. The chain carries TRBV19 and TRBJ2-7; the match to TRBD2 covers 9 bases. J lost 7 bases, V lost 6 bases, and 10 bases had no gene match. The CDR3 sequence is 14 residues long. Germline CDR1 is LNHDA and CDR2 is SQIVND (reference sequence).

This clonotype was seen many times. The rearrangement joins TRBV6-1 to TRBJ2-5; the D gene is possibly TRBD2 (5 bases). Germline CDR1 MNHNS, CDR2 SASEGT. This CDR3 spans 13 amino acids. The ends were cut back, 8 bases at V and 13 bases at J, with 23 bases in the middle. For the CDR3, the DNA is TGTGCCAGCTGCTCCAGCCCAAGCGGCCCGGGGTACTTC. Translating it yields CASCSSPSGPGYF.

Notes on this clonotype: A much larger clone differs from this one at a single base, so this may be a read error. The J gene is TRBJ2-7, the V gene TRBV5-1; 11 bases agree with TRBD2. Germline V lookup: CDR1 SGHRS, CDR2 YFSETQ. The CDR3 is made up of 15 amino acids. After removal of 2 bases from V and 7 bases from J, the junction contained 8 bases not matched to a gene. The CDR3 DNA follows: TGCGCCAGCAGCTTTATAGCGGGAGGGCCGCATGAGCAGTACTTC. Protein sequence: CASSFIAGGPHEQYF.

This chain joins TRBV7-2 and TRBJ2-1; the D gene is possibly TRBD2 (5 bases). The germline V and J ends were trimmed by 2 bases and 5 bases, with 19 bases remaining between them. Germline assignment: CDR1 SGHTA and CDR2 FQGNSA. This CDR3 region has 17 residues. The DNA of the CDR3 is TGTGCCAGCAGCTTAAGGGTTGGGCTAGCCAGGCACAATGAGCAGTTCTTC. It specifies CASSLRVGLARHNEQFF.

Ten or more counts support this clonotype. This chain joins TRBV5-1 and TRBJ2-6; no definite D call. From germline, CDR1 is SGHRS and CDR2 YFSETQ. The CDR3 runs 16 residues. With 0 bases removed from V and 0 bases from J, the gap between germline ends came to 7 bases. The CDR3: CASSLVGNSGANVLTF. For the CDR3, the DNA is TGCGCCAGCAGCTTGGTGGGTAACTCTGGGGCCAACGTCCTGACTTTC.

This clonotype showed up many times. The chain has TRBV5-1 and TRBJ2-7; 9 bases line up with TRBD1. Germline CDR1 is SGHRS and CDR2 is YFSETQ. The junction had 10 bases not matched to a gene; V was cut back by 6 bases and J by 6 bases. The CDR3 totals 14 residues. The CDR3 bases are TGCGCCAGCAATTTGGGACAGGGAATCCTCGAGCAGTACTTC. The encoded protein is CASNLGQGILEQYF.

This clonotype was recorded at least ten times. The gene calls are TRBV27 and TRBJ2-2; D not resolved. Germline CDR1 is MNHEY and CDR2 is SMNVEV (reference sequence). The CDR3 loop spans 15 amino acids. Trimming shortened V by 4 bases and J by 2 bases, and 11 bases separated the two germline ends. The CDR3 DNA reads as TGTGCCAGCAGTTGGTTAGGGCCTAACACCGGGGAGCTGTTTTTT. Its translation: CASSWLGPNTGELFF.

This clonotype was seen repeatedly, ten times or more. The CDR3 region is CSARDPGLAREQYF. CDR3 DNA: TGCAGTGCTAGAGATCCGGGCCTTGCGAGGGAGCAGTACTTC. The chain carries TRBV20-1 and TRBJ2-7; no reliable D call. CDR3 size: 14 residues. Trimming removed 0 bases from V and 7 bases from J, with 16 bases in between. The V gene's germline CDR1 is DFQATT and CDR2 SNEGSKA (reference sequence).

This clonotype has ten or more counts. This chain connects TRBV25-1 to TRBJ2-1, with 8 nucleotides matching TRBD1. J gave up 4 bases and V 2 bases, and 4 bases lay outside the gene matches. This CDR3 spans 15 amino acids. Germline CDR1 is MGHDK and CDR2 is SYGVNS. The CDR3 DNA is TGTGCCAGCAGTGAAAGACAGGGGTTGTACAATGAGCAGTTCTTC. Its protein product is CASSERQGLYNEQFF.